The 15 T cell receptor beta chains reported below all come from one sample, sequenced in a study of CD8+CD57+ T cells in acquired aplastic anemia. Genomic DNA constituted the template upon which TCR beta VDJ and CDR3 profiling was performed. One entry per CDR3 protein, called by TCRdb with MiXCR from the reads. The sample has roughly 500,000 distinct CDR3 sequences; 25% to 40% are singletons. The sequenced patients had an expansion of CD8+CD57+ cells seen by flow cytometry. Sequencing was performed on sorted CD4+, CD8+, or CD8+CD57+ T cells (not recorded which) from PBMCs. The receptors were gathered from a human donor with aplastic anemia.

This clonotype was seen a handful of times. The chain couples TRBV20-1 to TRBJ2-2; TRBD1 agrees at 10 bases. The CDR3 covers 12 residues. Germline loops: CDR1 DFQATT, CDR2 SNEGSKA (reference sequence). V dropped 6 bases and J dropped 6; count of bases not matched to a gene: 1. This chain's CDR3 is CSAGQGAGELFF. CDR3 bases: TGCAGTGCAGGACAGGGGGCCGGGGAGCTGTTTTTT.

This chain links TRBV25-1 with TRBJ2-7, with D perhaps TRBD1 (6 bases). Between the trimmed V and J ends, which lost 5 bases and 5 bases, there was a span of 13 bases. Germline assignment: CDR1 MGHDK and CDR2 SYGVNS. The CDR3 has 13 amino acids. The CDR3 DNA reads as TGTGCCAGCAGTTTAGCAGGGGTGGACGAGCAGTACTTC. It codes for CASSLAGVDEQYF.

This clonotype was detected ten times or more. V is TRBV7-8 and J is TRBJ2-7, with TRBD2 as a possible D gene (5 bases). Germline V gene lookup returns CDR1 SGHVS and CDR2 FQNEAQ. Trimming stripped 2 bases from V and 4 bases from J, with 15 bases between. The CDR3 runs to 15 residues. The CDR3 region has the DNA TGTGCCAGCAGCTTACCAGGACCAGGAGGATACGAGCAGTACTTC. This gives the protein CASSLPGPGGYEQYF.

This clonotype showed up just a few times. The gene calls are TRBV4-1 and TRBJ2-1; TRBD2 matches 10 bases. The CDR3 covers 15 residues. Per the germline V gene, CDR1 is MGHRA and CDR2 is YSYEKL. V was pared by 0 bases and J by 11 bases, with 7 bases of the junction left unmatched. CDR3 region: CASSQESSGGSKQFF. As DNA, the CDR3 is TGCGCCAGCAGCCAAGAGTCTAGCGGGGGCAGTAAGCAGTTCTTC.

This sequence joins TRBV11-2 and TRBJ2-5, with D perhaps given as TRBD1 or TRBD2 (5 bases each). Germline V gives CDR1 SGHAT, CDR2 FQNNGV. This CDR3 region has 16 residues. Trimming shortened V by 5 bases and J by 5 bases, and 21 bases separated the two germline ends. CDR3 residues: CASSPHWQGGGETQYF. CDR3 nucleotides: TGTGCCAGCAGCCCCCATTGGCAGGGTGGAGGCGAGACCCAGTACTTC.

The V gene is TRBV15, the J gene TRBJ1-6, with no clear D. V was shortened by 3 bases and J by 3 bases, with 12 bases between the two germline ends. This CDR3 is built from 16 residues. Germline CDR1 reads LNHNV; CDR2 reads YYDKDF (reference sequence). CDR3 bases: TGTGCCACCAGCAGCTTGGCAGTAGACTATAATTCACCCCTCCACTTT. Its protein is CATSSLAVDYNSPLHF.

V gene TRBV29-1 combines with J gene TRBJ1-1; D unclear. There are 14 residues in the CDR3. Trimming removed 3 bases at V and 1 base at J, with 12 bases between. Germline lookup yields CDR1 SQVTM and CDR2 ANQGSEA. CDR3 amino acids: CSVEYKGTNTEAFF. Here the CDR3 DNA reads TGCAGCGTTGAGTATAAGGGTACGAACACTGAAGCTTTCTTT. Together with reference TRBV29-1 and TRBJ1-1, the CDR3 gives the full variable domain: SAVISQKPSRDICQRGTSLTIQCQVDSQVTMMFWYRQQPGQSLTLIATANQGSEATYESGFVIDKFPISRPNLTFSTLTVSNMSPEDSSIYLCSVEYKGTNTEAFFGQGTRLTVV.

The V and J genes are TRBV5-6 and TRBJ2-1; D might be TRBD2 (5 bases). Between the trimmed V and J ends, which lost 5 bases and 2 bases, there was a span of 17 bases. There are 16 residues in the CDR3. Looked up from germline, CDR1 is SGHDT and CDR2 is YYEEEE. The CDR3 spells CASRLREWGAYNEQFF. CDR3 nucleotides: TGTGCCAGCAGACTACGGGAATGGGGAGCCTACAATGAGCAGTTCTTC.

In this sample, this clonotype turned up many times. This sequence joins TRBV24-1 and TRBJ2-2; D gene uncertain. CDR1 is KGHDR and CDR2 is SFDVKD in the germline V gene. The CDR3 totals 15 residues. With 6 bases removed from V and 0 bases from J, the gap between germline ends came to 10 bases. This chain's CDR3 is CATSSERTNTGELFF. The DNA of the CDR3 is TGTGCCACCAGTAGCGAGAGGACGAACACCGGGGAGCTGTTTTTT.

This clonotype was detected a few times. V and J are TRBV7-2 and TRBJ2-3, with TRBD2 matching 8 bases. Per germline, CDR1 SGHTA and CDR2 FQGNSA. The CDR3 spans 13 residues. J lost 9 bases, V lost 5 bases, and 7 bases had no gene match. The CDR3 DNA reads TGTGCCAGCAGCCCGGGACTAGTTGACACGCAGTATTTT. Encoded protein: CASSPGLVDTQYF.

The CDR3 loop reads CASSLTGPNQPQHF. CDR3 DNA sequence: TGTGCCAGCAGCTTGACAGGGCCCAATCAGCCCCAGCATTTT. The chain is built from TRBV5-5 and TRBJ1-5, with D tentatively TRBD1 (6 bases). The germline CDR1 and CDR2 sequences are SGHKS and YYEKEE (reference sequence). Trimming stripped 1 base from V and 3 bases from J, with 8 bases between. The CDR3 is 14 residues long. Complete variable domain (other parts from reference TRBV5-5 and TRBJ1-5): DAGVTQSPTHLIKTRGQQVTLRCSPISGHKSVSWYQQVLGQGPQFIFQYYEKEERGRGNFPDRFSARQFPNYSSELNVNALLLGDSALYLCASSLTGPNQPQHFGDGTRLSIL.

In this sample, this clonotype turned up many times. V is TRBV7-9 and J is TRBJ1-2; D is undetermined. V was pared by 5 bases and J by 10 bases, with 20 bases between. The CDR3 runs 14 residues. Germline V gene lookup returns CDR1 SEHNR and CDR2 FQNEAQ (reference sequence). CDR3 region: CASSLSEPSSTYTF. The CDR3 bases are TGTGCCAGCAGCCTAAGCGAGCCTTCGTCTACCTACACCTTC. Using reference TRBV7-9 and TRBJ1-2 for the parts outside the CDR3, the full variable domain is DTGVSQNPRHKITKRGQNVTFRCDPISEHNRLYWYRQTLGQGPEFLTYFQNEAQLEKSRLLSDRFSAERPKGSFSTLEIQRTEQGDSAMYLCASSLSEPSSTYTFGSGTRLTVV.

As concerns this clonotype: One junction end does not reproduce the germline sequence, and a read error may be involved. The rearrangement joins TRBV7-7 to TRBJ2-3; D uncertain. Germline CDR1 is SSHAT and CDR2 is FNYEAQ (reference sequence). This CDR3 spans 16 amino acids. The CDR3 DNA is TGTGCTAGCAGCCCCGTGTTGGACCGAGGCACAGATACGCAGTATTTT. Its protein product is CASSPVLDRGTDTQYF.

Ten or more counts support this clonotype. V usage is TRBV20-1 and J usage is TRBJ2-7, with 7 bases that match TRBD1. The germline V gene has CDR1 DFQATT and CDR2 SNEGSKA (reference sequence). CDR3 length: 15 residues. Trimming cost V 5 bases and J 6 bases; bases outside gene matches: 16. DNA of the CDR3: TGCAGTGCTCCCTCGGCAGGGGGAGTAAGTGGCGAGCAGTACTTC. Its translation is CSAPSAGGVSGEQYF.

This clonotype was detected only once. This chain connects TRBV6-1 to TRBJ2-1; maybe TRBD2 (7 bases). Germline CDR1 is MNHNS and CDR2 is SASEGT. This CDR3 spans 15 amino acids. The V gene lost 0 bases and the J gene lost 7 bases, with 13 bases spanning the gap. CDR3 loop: CASSEAGGPANEQFF. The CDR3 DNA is TGTGCCAGCAGTGAAGCGGGGGGGCCGGCAAATGAGCAGTTCTTC.